This T cell receptor (beta chain) originates from a study of blood T cell repertoires in COVID-19. Sequenced by immunoSEQ multiplex PCR; TCRdb stores in-frame clones only, minus some. Among some 200,000 clones listed, about four fifths were seen once. The CDR3 length is 13 residues. Germline lookup yields CDR1 MGHRA and CDR2 YSYEKL. Trimming took 2 bases from V and 5 from J, leaving 6 bases between them. A few counts support this clone. The sequencing input was peripheral blood. The chain joins TRBV4-1 to TRBJ1-4; no clear D gene. This TCR came from a woman aged 80 or over with COVID-19, enrolled during active disease. The CDR3 sequence is CASSQWQNEKLFF. The DNA for the CDR3 is TGCGCCAGCAGCCAATGGCAAAATGAAAAACTGTTTTTT.